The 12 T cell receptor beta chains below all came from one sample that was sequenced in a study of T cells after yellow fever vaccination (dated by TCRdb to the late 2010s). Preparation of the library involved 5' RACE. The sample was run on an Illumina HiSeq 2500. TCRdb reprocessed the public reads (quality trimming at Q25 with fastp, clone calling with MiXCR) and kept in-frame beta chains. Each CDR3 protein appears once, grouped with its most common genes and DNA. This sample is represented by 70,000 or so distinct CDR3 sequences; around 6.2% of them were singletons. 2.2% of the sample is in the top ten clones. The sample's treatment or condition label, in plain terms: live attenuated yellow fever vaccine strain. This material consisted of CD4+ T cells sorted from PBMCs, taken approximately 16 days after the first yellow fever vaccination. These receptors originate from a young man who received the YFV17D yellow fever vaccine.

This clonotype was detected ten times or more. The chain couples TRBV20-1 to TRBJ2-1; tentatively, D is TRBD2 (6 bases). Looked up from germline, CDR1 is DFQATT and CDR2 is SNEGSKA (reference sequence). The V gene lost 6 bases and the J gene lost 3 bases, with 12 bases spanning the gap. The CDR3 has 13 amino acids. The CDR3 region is CSAGDSFYNEQFF. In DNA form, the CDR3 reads TGCAGTGCGGGGGACTCCTTCTACAATGAGCAGTTCTTC.

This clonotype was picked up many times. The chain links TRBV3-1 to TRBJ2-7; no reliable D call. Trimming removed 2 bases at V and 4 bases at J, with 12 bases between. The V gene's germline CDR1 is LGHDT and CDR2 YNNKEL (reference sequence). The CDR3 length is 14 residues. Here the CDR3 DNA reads TGTGCCAGCAGCCAAAGTCTGTTGGGGTACGAGCAGTACTTC. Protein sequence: CASSQSLLGYEQYF.

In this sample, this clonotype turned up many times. CDR3 DNA sequence: TGTGCCAGTAGTATAGATCCCAGGTCACCCCTCCACTTT. It translates to CASSIDPRSPLHF. The chain is built from TRBV19 and TRBJ1-6; D not resolved. V dropped 0 bases and J dropped 10 bases, with 7 bases sitting between them. Per germline, CDR1 LNHDA and CDR2 SQIVND (reference sequence). The CDR3 loop spans 13 amino acids.

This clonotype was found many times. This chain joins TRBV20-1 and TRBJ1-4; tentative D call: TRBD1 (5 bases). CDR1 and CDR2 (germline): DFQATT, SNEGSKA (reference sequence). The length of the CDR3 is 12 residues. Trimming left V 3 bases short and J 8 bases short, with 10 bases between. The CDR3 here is CSARGGPEKLFF. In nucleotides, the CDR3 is TGCAGTGCTAGGGGGGGACCGGAAAAACTGTTTTTT.

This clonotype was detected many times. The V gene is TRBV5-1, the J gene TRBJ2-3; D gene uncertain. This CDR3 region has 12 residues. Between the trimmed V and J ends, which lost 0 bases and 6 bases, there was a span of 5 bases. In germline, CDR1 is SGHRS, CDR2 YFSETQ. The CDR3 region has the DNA TGCGCCAGCAGCTTGGCCAGGGATACGCAGTATTTT. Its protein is CASSLARDTQYF.

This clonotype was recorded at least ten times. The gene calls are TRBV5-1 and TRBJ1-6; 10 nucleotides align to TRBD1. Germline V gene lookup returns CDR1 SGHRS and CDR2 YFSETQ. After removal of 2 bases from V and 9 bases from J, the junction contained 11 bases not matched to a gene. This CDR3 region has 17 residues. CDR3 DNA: TGCGCCAGCAGCTTCGGAGCGACCGGGACAGGGGCTTCACCCCTCCACTTT. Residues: CASSFGATGTGASPLHF.

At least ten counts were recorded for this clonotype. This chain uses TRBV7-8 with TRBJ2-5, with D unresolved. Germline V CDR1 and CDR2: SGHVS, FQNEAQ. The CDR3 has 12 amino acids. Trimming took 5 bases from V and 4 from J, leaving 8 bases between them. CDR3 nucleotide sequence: TGTGCCAGCAGCCCTAATCCAGAGACCCAGTACTTC. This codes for CASSPNPETQYF.

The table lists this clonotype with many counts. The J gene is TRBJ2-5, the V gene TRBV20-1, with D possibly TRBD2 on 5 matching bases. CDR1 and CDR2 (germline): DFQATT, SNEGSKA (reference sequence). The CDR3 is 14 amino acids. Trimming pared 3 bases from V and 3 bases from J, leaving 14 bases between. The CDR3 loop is CSARRLAREETQYF. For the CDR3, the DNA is TGCAGTGCTAGGAGGCTAGCTAGGGAAGAGACCCAGTACTTC.

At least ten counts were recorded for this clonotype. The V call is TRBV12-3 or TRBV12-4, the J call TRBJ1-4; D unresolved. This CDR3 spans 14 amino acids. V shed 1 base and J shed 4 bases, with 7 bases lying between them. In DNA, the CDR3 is TGTGCCAGCAGTTTAGGAATGTTTAATGAAAAACTGTTTTTT. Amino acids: CASSLGMFNEKLFF.

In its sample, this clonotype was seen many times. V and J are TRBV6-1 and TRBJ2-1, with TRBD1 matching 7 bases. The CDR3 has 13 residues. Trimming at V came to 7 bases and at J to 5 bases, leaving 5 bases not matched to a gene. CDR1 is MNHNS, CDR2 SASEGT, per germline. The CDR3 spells CASTGTVDNEQFF. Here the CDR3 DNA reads TGTGCCAGCACCGGGACAGTAGACAATGAGCAGTTCTTC.

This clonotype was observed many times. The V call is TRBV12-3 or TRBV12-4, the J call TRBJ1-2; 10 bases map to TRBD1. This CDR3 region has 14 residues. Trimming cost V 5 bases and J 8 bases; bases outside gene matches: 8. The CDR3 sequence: CASSPGDRGGGYTF. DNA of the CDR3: TGTGCCAGCAGTCCCGGGGACAGGGGCGGAGGCTACACCTTC.

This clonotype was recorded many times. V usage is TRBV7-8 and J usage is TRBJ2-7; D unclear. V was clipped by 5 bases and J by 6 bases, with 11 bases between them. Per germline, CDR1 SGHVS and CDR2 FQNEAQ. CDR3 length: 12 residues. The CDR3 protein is CASSPTGREQYV. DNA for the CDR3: TGTGCCAGCAGCCCCACCGGACGCGAGCAGTACGTC.